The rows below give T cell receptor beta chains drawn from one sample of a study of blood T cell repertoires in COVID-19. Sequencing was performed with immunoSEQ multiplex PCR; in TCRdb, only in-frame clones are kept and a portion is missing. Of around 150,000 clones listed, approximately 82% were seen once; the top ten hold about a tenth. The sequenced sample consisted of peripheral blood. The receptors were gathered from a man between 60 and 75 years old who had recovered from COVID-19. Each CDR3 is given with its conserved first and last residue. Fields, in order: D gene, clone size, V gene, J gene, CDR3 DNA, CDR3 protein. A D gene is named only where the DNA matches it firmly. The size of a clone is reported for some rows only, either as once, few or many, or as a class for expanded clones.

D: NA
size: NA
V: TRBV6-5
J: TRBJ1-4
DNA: TGTGCCAGCAGTTACTCGGGGGGGCCTAATGAAAAACTGTTTTTT
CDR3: CASSYSGGPNEKLFF

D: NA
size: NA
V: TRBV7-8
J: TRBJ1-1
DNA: TGTGCCAGCAGCTTAAACACAGCCCTACAGGGAGATGAAGCTTTCTTT
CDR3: CASSLNTALQGDEAFF

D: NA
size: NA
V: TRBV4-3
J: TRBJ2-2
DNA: TGCGCCAGCAGCCAAGAAGAACTAGCCTCATTTAGTGCCGGGGAGCTGTTTTTT
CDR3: CASSQEELASFSAGELFF

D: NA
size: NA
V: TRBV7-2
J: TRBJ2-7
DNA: TGTGCCAGCAGAGAGGGAGGTTCCTACGAGCAGTACTTC
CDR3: CASREGGSYEQYF

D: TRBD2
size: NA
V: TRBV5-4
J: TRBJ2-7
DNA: TGTGCCAGCAGAAAGGCCGGACTAGCGAACCCCTACGAGCAGTACTTC
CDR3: CASRKAGLANPYEQYF

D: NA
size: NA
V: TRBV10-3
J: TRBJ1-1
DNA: TGTGCCATCAGTGAATTAGGGGTGGAAGCTTTCTTT
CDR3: CAISELGVEAFF

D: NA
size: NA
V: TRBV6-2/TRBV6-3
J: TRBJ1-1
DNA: TGTGCCAGCAGTCGAGTAGACAGGCTTGGTGAAGCTTTCTTT
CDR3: CASSRVDRLGEAFF

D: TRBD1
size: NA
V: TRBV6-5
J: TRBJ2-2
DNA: TGTGCCAGCAGGCCCACAGGGGGCAACACCGGGGAGCTGTTTTTT
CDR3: CASRPTGGNTGELFF

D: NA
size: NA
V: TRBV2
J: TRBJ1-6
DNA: TGTGCCAGCAGCCTGGGGGGCTCCTATAATTCACCCCTCCACTTT
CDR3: CASSLGGSYNSPLHF

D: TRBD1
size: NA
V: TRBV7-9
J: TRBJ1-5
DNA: TGTGCCAGCAGCTCCGGACAGGGGGATCAGCCCCAGCATTTT
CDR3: CASSSGQGDQPQHF

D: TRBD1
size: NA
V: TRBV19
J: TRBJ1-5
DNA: TGTGCCAGTTCAGGGGGCGTCGGTGGCAATCAGCCCCAGCATTTT
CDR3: CASSGGVGGNQPQHF

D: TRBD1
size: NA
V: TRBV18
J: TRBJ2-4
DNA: TGTGCCAGCTCACCCCTCCGGACCGGGACAGGGGAGTTAAAAAACATTCAGTACTTC
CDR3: CASSPLRTGTGELKNIQYF

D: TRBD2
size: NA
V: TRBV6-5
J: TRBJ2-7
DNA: TGTGCCAGCAGAGGACTAGCGGGGGGGCCCTACGAGCAGTACTTC
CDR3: CASRGLAGGPYEQYF

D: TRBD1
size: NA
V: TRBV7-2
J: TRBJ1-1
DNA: TGTGCCAGCAGCCTCCGGGACAGGGTTACTGAAGCTTTCTTT
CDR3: CASSLRDRVTEAFF

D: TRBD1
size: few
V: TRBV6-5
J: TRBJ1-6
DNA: TGTGCCAGTACAACAGGGGCTCCACCCCTCCACTTT
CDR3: CASTTGAPPLHF

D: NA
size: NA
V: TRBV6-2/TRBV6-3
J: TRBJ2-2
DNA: TGTGCCAGCAGTCCCCTGACAGTCACCGGGGAGCTGTTTTTT
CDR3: CASSPLTVTGELFF

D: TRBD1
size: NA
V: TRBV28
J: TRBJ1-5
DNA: TGTGCCAGCAGTTTCCGGACAGGATTCAATCAGCCCCAGCATTTT
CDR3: CASSFRTGFNQPQHF

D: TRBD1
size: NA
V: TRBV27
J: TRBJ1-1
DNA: TGTGCCAGCAGCTGGGACAGGGCGAGCACTGAAGCTTTCTTT
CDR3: CASSWDRASTEAFF

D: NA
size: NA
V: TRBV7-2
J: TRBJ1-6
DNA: TGTGCCAGCAGCTTAAATGGAGGGGATTCACCCTTCCACTTT
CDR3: CASSLNGGDSPFHF

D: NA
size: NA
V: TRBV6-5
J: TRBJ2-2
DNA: TGTGCCACCATCCGACAGCCCAACACCGGGGAGCTGTTTTTT
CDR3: CATIRQPNTGELFF

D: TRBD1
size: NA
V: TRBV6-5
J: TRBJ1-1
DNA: TGTGCCAGCAACCGGGACAGGGGCATCACTGAAGCTTTCTTT
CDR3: CASNRDRGITEAFF

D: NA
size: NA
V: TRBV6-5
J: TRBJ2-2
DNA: TGTGCCAGCAGTAGAGGCACCGGGGAGCTGTTTTTT
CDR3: CASSRGTGELFF

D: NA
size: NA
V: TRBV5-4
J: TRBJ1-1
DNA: TGTGCCAGCAGCTTCGGGGTGGCGAACACTGAAGCTTTCTTT
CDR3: CASSFGVANTEAFF

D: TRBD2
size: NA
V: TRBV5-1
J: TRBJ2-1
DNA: TGCGCCAGCAGCTCGGGACTAGCGGGAGTAGATGAGCAGTTCTTC
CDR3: CASSSGLAGVDEQFF

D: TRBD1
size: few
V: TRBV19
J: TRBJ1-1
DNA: TGTGCCAGTAGTATAGATCTGACAGGGAAAGCTTTCTTT
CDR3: CASSIDLTGKAFF

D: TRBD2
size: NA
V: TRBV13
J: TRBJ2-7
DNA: TGTGCCAGCAGCCGCGGGAGAGAGGGTTCCTACGAGCAGTACTTC
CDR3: CASSRGREGSYEQYF

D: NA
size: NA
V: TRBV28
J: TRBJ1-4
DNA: TGTGCCAGCAGTTTTGGGGGGGCGAGCGCTAATGAAAAACTGTTTTTT
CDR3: CASSFGGASANEKLFF

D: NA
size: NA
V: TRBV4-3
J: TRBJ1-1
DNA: TGCGCCAGCAGCCAAGGAAAGAGGAACACTGAAGCTTTCTTT
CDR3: CASSQGKRNTEAFF

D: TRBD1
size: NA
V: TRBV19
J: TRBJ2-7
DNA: TGTGCCACCTCCCGGGACAGGCGTTCTGGGGAGCAGTACTTC
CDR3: CATSRDRRSGEQYF

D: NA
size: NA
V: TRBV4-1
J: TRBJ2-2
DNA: TGCGCCAGCAGCCAAGGACAGGCGAGGGAGCTGTTTTTT
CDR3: CASSQGQARELFF

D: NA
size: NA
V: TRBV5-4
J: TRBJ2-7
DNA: TGTGCCAGCAGCCTCTCCGGGGCCTACGAGCAGTACTTC
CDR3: CASSLSGAYEQYF

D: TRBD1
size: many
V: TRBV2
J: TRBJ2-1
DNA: TGTGCCAGCAGGGCAGGGACAGCAGACAATGAGCAGTTCTTC
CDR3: CASRAGTADNEQFF

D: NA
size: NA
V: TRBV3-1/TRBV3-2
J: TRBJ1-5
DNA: TGTGCCAGCAGCCCCCCATCGACAGGCTGGAATCAGCCCCAGCATTTT
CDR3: CASSPPSTGWNQPQHF

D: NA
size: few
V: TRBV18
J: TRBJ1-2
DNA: TGTGCCAGCTCCCATTCCAACGAGTATGGCTACACCTTC
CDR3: CASSHSNEYGYTF

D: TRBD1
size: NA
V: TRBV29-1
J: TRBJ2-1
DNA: TGCAGCGGGGGACAGGCAAACAGCAATGAGCAGTTCTTC
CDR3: CSGGQANSNEQFF

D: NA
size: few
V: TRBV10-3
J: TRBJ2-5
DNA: TGTGCCATCAGTGAGTCGCGGTATAGGGAGAAAGAGACCCAGTACTTC
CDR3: CAISESRYREKETQYF

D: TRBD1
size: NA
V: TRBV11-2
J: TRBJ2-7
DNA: TGTGCCAGCAGCTCCACCTTGACAGGGGGATTCTCCTACGAGCAGTACTTC
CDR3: CASSSTLTGGFSYEQYF

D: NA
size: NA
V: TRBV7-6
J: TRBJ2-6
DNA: TGTGCCAGCAGCTTGAAGCCTGCCGGGTCTGGGGCCAACGTCCTGACTTTC
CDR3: CASSLKPAGSGANVLTF

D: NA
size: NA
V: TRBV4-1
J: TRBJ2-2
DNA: TGCGCCAGCAGCCAAGGTAACGGGGCGAACACCGGGGAGCTGTTTTTT
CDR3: CASSQGNGANTGELFF

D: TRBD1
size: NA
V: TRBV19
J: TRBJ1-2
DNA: TGTGCCAGTTCCCCCGGGACAGGCCTGCACTATGGCTACACCTTC
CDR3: CASSPGTGLHYGYTF

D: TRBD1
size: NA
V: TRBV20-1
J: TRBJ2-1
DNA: TGCAGTGCTAGTAGGTCAGGGGGTCACAATGAGCAGTTCTTC
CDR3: CSASRSGGHNEQFF

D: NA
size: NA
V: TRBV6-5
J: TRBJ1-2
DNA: TGTGCCGCCGGTTATGGGCAGGGTGGCGGCTACACCTTC
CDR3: CAAGYGQGGGYTF

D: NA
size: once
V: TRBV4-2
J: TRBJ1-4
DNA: TGTGCCAGCAGCCAAGGCCAATCGGTCTCGGGTGAAAAACTGTTTTTT
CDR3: CASSQGQSVSGEKLFF

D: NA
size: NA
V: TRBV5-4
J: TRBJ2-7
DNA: TGTGCCAGCAGCGTCGGAAAGGGAACAGGAGCCTACGAGCAGTACTTC
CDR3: CASSVGKGTGAYEQYF

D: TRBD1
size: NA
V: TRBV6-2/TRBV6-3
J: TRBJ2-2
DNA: TGTGCCAGCAGTTGGGACAGCTTAACCAACACCGGGGAGCTGTTTTTT
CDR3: CASSWDSLTNTGELFF

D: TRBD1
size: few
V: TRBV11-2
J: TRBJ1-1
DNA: TGTGCCAGCAGCTTCAGCCGGGACAGGGCGGTCTTT
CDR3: CASSFSRDRAVF

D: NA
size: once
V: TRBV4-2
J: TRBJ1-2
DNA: TGTGCCAGCAGCCAAGACGCCAGACAGCCTAACTATGGCTACACCTTC
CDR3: CASSQDARQPNYGYTF

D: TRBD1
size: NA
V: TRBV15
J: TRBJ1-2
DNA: TGTGCCACCAGCAAGGGACAGGGGGCAAACTATGGCTACACCTTC
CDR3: CATSKGQGANYGYTF

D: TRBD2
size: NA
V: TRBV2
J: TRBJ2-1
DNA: TGTGCCAGCGAGAAGGTAGCGGGGGCCTCCTACAATGAGCAGTTCTTC
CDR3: CASEKVAGASYNEQFF

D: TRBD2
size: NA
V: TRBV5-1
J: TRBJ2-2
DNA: TGCGCCAGCAGCCAGCGGGGGGACACCGGGGAGCTGTTTTTT
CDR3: CASSQRGDTGELFF

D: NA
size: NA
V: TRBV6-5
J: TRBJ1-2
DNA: TGTGCCAGCAGTAACGACGGGGGGACTAACTATGGCTACACCTTC
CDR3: CASSNDGGTNYGYTF

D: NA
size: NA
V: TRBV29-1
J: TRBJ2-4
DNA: TGCAGCGCTACCATCCGGGGGATAAAAAACATTCAGTACTTC
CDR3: CSATIRGIKNIQYF